Listed here are 31 T cell receptor beta chains from one sample, sequenced in a study of CD8+CD57+ T cells in acquired aplastic anemia. Genomic DNA, serving as template, underwent TCR beta VDJ and CDR3 profiling. TCRdb analysed the reads with MiXCR anew, one entry per CDR3 protein. The sample holds more than 250,000 distinct CDR3 sequences, roughly 80% seen once. An expansion of CD8+CD57+ cells by flow cytometry had been shown in patients chosen for sequencing. What was sequenced was sorted CD4+, CD8+, or CD8+CD57+ T cells (not recorded which) from PBMCs. The receptor set was obtained from a human donor with aplastic anemia.

The chain recombines TRBV7-3 with TRBJ2-3; D possibly uses TRBD1 or TRBD2 (7 bases each). The CDR3 length is 14 residues. The V gene lost 5 bases and the J gene lost 12 bases, with 21 bases spanning the gap. The germline V gene has CDR1 SGHTA and CDR2 FQGTGA. CDR3 sequence (DNA): TGTGCCAGCAGCCTACCAGGGGGGGCCCGGGCCCAGTATTTT. Amino acids: CASSLPGGARAQYF.

Details on this clonotype: A much larger clone lies one base from this, so it may be a read error. The conserved closing phenylalanine or tryptophan is absent in this CDR3, likely reflecting a read error. The V and J genes are TRBV27 and TRBJ2-3; weak D call: TRBD2 (6 bases). V was clipped by 2 bases and J by 0 bases, with 12 bases between them. Germline-derived CDR1 and CDR2 are MNHEY and SMNVEV (reference sequence). CDR3 size: 16 residues. The CDR3 is CASSLGLAYSTDTQYL. The DNA of the CDR3 is TGTGCCAGCAGTTTAGGGCTAGCGTATAGCACAGATACGCAGTATCTT.

V is TRBV5-5 and J is TRBJ2-1; D is uncertain. This CDR3 has 16 amino acids. Trimming took 4 bases from V and 8 from J, leaving 22 bases between them. Germline CDR1 reads SGHKS; CDR2 reads YYEKEE (reference sequence). CDR3: CASSQKPRNGQDEQFF. The CDR3 DNA reads TGTGCCAGCAGCCAGAAGCCTCGAAACGGTCAGGATGAGCAGTTCTTC.

This chain connects TRBV9 to TRBJ2-3; D might be TRBD1 or TRBD2, each matching 5 bases. The CDR3 length is 17 residues. Trimming removed 4 bases from V and 3 bases from J, with 21 bases in between. Germline CDR1 and CDR2: SGDLS and YYNGEE. The CDR3 sequence is CASSLDLTGNRTDTQYF. The CDR3, as DNA: TGTGCCAGCAGCTTAGATCTGACCGGGAACAGGACAGATACGCAGTATTTT.

As to this clonotype: Likely a read error: the CDR3 ends without its conserved phenylalanine or tryptophan. The DNA is left out, because the CDR3 cannot be placed on it with certainty; the CDR3 is given as TCRdb lists it. The chain employs TRBV2 and TRBJ1-1; the table's D call, TRBD1, has no DNA check behind it. Germline V gene sequence: CDR1 SNHLY, CDR2 FYNNEI. 15 amino acids form the CDR3, both terminal residues included. This CDR3 reads CASSLELTGDTEVFS.

As concerns this clonotype: Because it lacks the conserved phenylalanine or tryptophan at the end, this CDR3 is likely a read error. The chain has TRBV9 and TRBJ2-3, with D unclear. Germline CDR1 is SGDLS and CDR2 is YYNGEE. CDR3 length: 11 amino acids. Deletions cut 4 bases from V and 11 bases from J, with 11 bases between. The CDR3 protein is CASSSGARQYY. CDR3 coding DNA: TGTGCCAGCAGCTCCGGAGCGAGGCAGTATTAT.

A note on this clonotype: Sequence at one end of the junction differs from germline and may be a read error. The gene calls are TRBV7-9 and TRBJ1-2; D possibly corresponds to TRBD1 (6 bases). CDR1 and CDR2 from the germline V gene are SEHNR and FQNEAQ (reference sequence). This CDR3 has 16 amino acids. The CDR3 DNA reads TGTGCCAGCAGCTTGGAAAGAAGCGGGGGCAGCTATGACTACACCTTC. This encodes CASSLERSGGSYDYTF.

The rearrangement joins TRBV9 to TRBJ2-3; 10 bases map to TRBD2. This CDR3 has 15 residues. The J segment lost 13 bases and the V segment lost 0 bases, leaving 11 bases of the junction unmatched. Germline assignment: CDR1 SGDLS and CDR2 YYNGEE. CDR3 coding DNA: TGTGCCAGCAGCGTAGGAGGGCTAGCGGGAGATAATGAGTATTTT. Its protein is CASSVGGLAGDNEYF.

The table lists this clonotype with a count of one. One junction end does not reproduce the germline sequence, and a read error may be involved. This chain links TRBV7-3 with TRBJ2-5; D is uncertain. This CDR3 is 14 amino acids long. Germline V CDR1 and CDR2: SGHTA, FQGTGA. The CDR3 sequence: CATSTRVQSEYTYF. The CDR3 bases are TGTGCCACCAGCACGCGCGTTCAGAGTGAGTACACGTACTTC.

J is TRBJ1-6 and V is TRBV24-1, with a tentative D call TRBD1 (6 bases). Trimming took 1 base from V and 9 from J, leaving 12 bases between them. Germline V gives CDR1 KGHDR, CDR2 SFDVKD. This CDR3 is 15 amino acids long. CDR3 coding DNA: TGTGCCACCAGTGATTTCCGGGACATGGGTTCACCCCTCCACTTT. Translating gives CATSDFRDMGSPLHF.

With regard to this clonotype: The junction differs from germline at one of its ends, possibly a read error. The rearrangement joins TRBV7-8 to TRBJ2-5, with a tentative D call TRBD2 (5 bases). CDR1 and CDR2 from the germline V gene are SGHVS and FQNEAQ. The CDR3 runs 14 residues. CDR3 region: CATSRHSEEETQYF. The CDR3 region has the DNA TGTGCCACCAGCAGACATAGCGAGGAAGAGACCCAGTACTTC.

The V call is TRBV20-1, the J call TRBJ1-1; possibly TRBD1 for D (5 bases). The CDR3 length is 13 residues. CDR1 is DFQATT and CDR2 is SNEGSKA in the germline V gene (reference sequence). V was cut by 6 bases and J by 6 bases, with 17 bases left in between. CDR3 DNA: TGCAGTGCGTGGACTAGCGCGGGGCCTGAAGCTTTCTTT. It translates to CSAWTSAGPEAFF.

V is TRBV9 and J is TRBJ1-6; D is perhaps TRBD1 (6 bases). V dropped 0 bases and J dropped 9 bases, with 10 bases sitting between them. The germline CDR1 and CDR2 sequences are SGDLS and YYNGEE. This CDR3 comprises 14 residues. In DNA, the CDR3 is TGTGCCAGCAGCGTAGGGGGGGCAGGTTCACCCCTCCACTTT. Protein: CASSVGGAGSPLHF.

This clonotype was found a few times. V and J are TRBV7-9 and TRBJ2-1; 7 bases are shared with TRBD2. The V segment lost 3 bases and the J segment 8 bases; nucleotides outside the gene matches: 13. This CDR3 comprises 16 residues. Per germline, CDR1 SEHNR and CDR2 FQNEAQ (reference sequence). In nucleotides, the CDR3 is TGTGCCAGCAGCTTTCAAAGAGGCGGGGGTCACGATGAGCAGTTCTTC. Translating it yields CASSFQRGGGHDEQFF.

This clonotype has a single count. The chain recombines TRBV11-3 with TRBJ2-3; 10 bases align to TRBD1. The germline CDR1 and CDR2 sequences are SGHNT and YENEEA. V dropped 0 bases and J dropped 6; count of bases not matched to a gene: 9. The CDR3 has 17 residues. The CDR3: CASSLDLTGGLVDTQYF. CDR3 DNA sequence: TGTGCCAGCAGCTTAGATCTGACAGGGGGCCTAGTCGATACGCAGTATTTT.

This chain links TRBV9 with TRBJ2-7; 9 bases agree with TRBD2. Trimming cost V 3 bases and J 2 bases; bases outside gene matches: 15. The CDR3 runs 18 residues. CDR1 is SGDLS and CDR2 is YYNGEE in the germline V gene. The CDR3 reads CASSDSAGGTDTPYEQYV. CDR3 sequence (DNA): TGTGCCAGCAGCGATAGCGCGGGGGGGACAGATACGCCCTACGAGCAGTACGTC.

A note on this clonotype: A read error is likely, as this CDR3 ends without the conserved phenylalanine or tryptophan. Because the CDR3's place on the DNA is in doubt, the DNA is left out and the CDR3 is given as listed by TCRdb. The J gene is TRBJ2-2, the V gene TRBV10-3. Termini included, the CDR3 measures 15 amino acids. Germline V gene data show CDR1 as ENHRY and CDR2 as SYGVKD. CDR3 sequence: CAISDSSGDTGKLFL.

This sequence joins TRBV7-2 and TRBJ1-1, with D unclear. This CDR3 has 14 amino acids. CDR1 and CDR2 from the germline V gene are SGHTA and FQGNSA. V lost 5 bases to trimming and J lost 14 bases, with 24 bases between them. Written as DNA, the CDR3 is TGTGCCAGCAGCGTAAACGGGTACGAGACCCAGTACTTCTTT. Protein: CASSVNGYETQYFF.

Turning to this clonotype: The CDR3 end shows no conserved phenylalanine or tryptophan, and so a read error is likely. The limits of the CDR3 on the DNA are not certain, so only TCRdb's listed CDR3 is given. This chain links TRBV9 with TRBJ2-1; TRBD2 is the table's D call, not checked against the DNA. Per the germline V gene, CDR1 is SGDLS and CDR2 is YYNGEE. The CDR3 is 13 amino acids in total, end residues counted. The CDR3 protein is CASGAAVNIQHFV.

Many counts were recorded for this clonotype. The conserved closing phenylalanine or tryptophan is absent in this CDR3, likely reflecting a read error. It is unclear where the CDR3 begins or ends on the DNA, so no DNA is shown, and the CDR3 is as TCRdb lists it. The V and J genes are TRBV7-8 and TRBJ2-3; TRBD2 is the table's D call and was not checked against the DNA. Both ends counted, the CDR3 spans 13 residues. CDR1 is SGHVS, CDR2 FQNEAQ, per germline. CDR3 region: CASSLGGGHDTQY.

As for this clonotype: The junction differs from germline at one of its ends, possibly a read error. This chain joins TRBV7-3 and TRBJ2-3, with TRBD1 matching 10 bases. Per the germline V gene, CDR1 is SGHTA and CDR2 is FQGTGA. This CDR3 is 14 amino acids long. CDR3 loop: CASSLGQGTVAPEF. As DNA, the CDR3 is TGTGCCAGCAGCTTGGGACAGGGGACGGTCGCACCGGAGTTT. Full variable domain (remainder filled in from reference TRBV7-3 and TRBJ2-3): GAGVSQTPSNKVTEKGKYVELRCDPISGHTALYWYRQSLGQGPEFLIYFQGTGAADDSGLPNDRFFAVRPEGSVSTLKIQRTERGDSAVYLCASSLGQGTVAPEFGPGTRLTVL.

The V and J genes are TRBV11-3 and TRBJ1-5, with D perhaps TRBD1 (5 bases). Germline V gives CDR1 SGHNT, CDR2 YENEEA. Trimming left V 0 bases short and J 8 bases short, with 8 bases between. The CDR3 loop spans 13 amino acids. The CDR3 DNA reads as TGTGCCAGCAGCTTAGATGCGACAGAGCCCCAGCATTTT. Translation gives CASSLDATEPQHF.

About this clonotype itself: Germline is not matched at one junction end, which may reflect a read error. The chain carries TRBV15 and TRBJ1-4; 7 nucleotides line up with TRBD1. CDR1 LNHNV and CDR2 YYDKDF come from the germline V gene (reference sequence). The CDR3 length is 14 residues. The CDR3 spells CASSRDSENENLFF. DNA for the CDR3: TGTGCCAGCAGCAGGGACAGCGAAAATGAAAACCTGTTTTTC.

V is TRBV5-1 and J is TRBJ2-3; possible D gene TRBD2, 7 bases. Trimming shortened V by 4 bases and J by 11 bases, and 17 bases separated the two germline ends. CDR1 SGHRS and CDR2 YFSETQ come from the germline V gene. The length of the CDR3 is 13 residues. CDR3 bases: TGCGCCAGCAGCGGGGGGGCGACATACGAGCAGTATTTT. Translation gives CASSGGATYEQYF.

The V and J genes are TRBV4-3 and TRBJ2-7; no clear D gene. Germline assignment: CDR1 LGHNA and CDR2 YSLEER. Trimming removed 3 bases from V and 1 base from J, with 7 bases in between. This CDR3 has 13 amino acids. The CDR3 here is CASSQSQSYEQYF. The CDR3 DNA sequence: TGCGCCAGCAGCCAGAGTCAGTCCTACGAGCAGTACTTC.

A remark on this clonotype: The conserved phenylalanine or tryptophan is not found at the CDR3 terminus, so this likely reflects a read error. The limits of the CDR3 on the DNA are not certain, so only TCRdb's listed CDR3 is given. CDR3 in amino acids: CAGRLATQNFYP. The chain recombines TRBV7-9 with TRBJ2-5. CDR1 is SEHNR and CDR2 is FQNEAQ in the germline V gene (reference sequence). With termini counted, the CDR3 has 12 amino acids.

This sequence joins TRBV11-2 and TRBJ2-1, with 9 bases fitting TRBD2. Matching the DNA end better, TRBJ2-7 makes the J call doubtful. From germline, CDR1 is SGHAT and CDR2 FQNNGV. The CDR3 runs 14 residues. The CDR3: CASSPGLASNEQYF. The CDR3 DNA reads as TGTGCCAGCAGCCCGGGACTAGCATCGAACGAGCAGTACTTC.

In this sample, this clonotype turned up a few times. Lacking the conserved final phenylalanine or tryptophan, this CDR3 likely reflects a read error. It is unclear where the CDR3 begins or ends on the DNA, so no DNA is shown, and the CDR3 is as TCRdb lists it. This rearrangement joins TRBV9 to TRBJ2-3; the D call of TRBD1 is as the table states it, not checked on the DNA. CDR1 is SGDLS, CDR2 YYNGEE, per germline. The CDR3 extends over 13 residues, inclusive of both ends. CDR3 amino acids: CASSDGGRQGGNI.

The V call is TRBV6-5, the J call TRBJ1-6; no firm D call. The CDR3 covers 13 residues. Trimming stripped 7 bases from V and 0 bases from J, with 4 bases between. Germline lookup yields CDR1 MNHEY and CDR2 SVGAGI. The CDR3 nucleotides read TGTGCCAGCACGGTCTCCTATAATTCACCCCTCCACTTT. It specifies CASTVSYNSPLHF.

This clonotype appeared a few times. This rearrangement joins TRBV10-3 to TRBJ1-2; TRBD1 agrees at 10 bases. Losses at the gene ends were 2 bases for V and 7 bases for J; bases not matched to a gene: 10. CDR3 length: 16 amino acids. Germline CDR1 reads ENHRY; CDR2 reads SYGVKD. The CDR3 DNA follows: TGTGCCATCAGTGAGGCAGGGACAGGGGCTTCGGGTGGCTACACCTTC. This encodes CAISEAGTGASGGYTF.

This chain uses TRBV6-5 with TRBJ1-6, with D unresolved. CDR1 MNHEY and CDR2 SVGAGI come from the germline V gene. The CDR3 runs 20 residues. The V end was cut by 5 bases, the J end by 3 bases, with 26 bases between. CDR3 sequence (DNA): TGTGCCAGCAGTCTAACTAGCGCAACCGGGGAGGGCGGCTATAATTCACCCCTCCACTTT. Amino acid sequence: CASSLTSATGEGGYNSPLHF.